This passage covers 15 T cell receptor beta chains from one sample sequenced in a study of T cell repertoires in cytomegalovirus infection. Each CDR3 protein is one row after TCRdb ran MiXCR on the reads. The data show 310,000 or so distinct CDR3 sequences, 20% to 30% seen once. The antigens these receptors bind are not known. The input for sequencing was cultured PBMCs, taken from culture after CMV antigen stimulation. These receptors originate from a human donor in good health (CMV status not recorded). Some clones in this sample may be carry-over from other donors' samples.

This chain uses TRBV11-2 with TRBJ1-4, with 8 bases aligning to TRBD1. CDR1 SGHAT and CDR2 FQNNGV come from the germline V gene. Trimming took 1 base from V and 8 from J; bases not matched to a gene: 9. This CDR3 spans 16 amino acids. The chain's CDR3 is CASSLGGQGGSEKLFF. DNA of the CDR3: TGTGCCAGCAGCTTAGGAGGACAGGGAGGAAGCGAAAAACTGTTTTTT. The whole variable domain, remainder taken from reference TRBV11-2 and TRBJ1-4, is EAGVAQSPRYKIIEKRQSVAFWCNPISGHATLYWYQQILGQGPKLLIQFQNNGVVDDSQLPKDRFSAERLKGVDSTLKIQPAKLEDSAVYLCASSLGGQGGSEKLFFGSGTQLSVL.

This clonotype has only a few counts. The chain joins TRBV20-1 to TRBJ1-1; TRBD1 is a possible D gene (5 bases). Germline V gene sequence: CDR1 DFQATT, CDR2 SNEGSKA (reference sequence). Trimming took off 3 bases at V and 4 bases at J, with 12 bases between the two ends. The CDR3 is 13 residues long. The CDR3 DNA sequence: TGCAGTGCTAGTGACCAGGGTGTCACTGAAGCTTTCTTT. Translated: CSASDQGVTEAFF.

The rearrangement uses TRBV7-2 and TRBJ2-4; D might be TRBD1 (5 bases). The CDR3 has 14 residues. CDR1 and CDR2 (germline): SGHTA, FQGNSA. V was clipped by 5 bases and J by 0 bases, with 8 bases between them. The CDR3 loop reads CASSQTVAKNIQYF. In DNA form, the CDR3 reads TGTGCCAGCAGCCAGACAGTAGCCAAAAACATTCAGTACTTC.

The rearrangement joins TRBV4-3 to TRBJ2-7, with a possible D match to TRBD2 (5 bases). This CDR3 contains 14 residues. Per germline, CDR1 LGHNA and CDR2 YSLEER. V lost 1 base, J lost 3 bases, and 10 bases lay in between. CDR3 in DNA: TGCGCCAGCAGCCAAGCTGAGGGAGTCTACGAGCAGTACTTC. Translation: CASSQAEGVYEQYF.

This clonotype has at least ten counts. The gene calls are TRBV19 and TRBJ2-1; 9 bases align to TRBD1. The CDR3 covers 14 residues. V shed 7 bases and J 6 bases; nucleotides not matched to a gene: 7. Germline assignment: CDR1 LNHDA and CDR2 SQIVND (reference sequence). The CDR3 protein is CASIGDRVSNEQFF. The CDR3 nucleotides read TGTGCCAGTATCGGGGACAGGGTCTCCAATGAGCAGTTCTTC.

The V gene is TRBV7-2, the J gene TRBJ1-5, with D hard to call. Germline CDR1 is SGHTA and CDR2 is FQGNSA. This CDR3 region has 14 residues. V was clipped by 4 bases and J by 2 bases, with 9 bases between them. The CDR3, as DNA: TGTGCCAGCAGCTCCAGCGGAGGCAATCAGCCCCAGCATTTT. Amino acid sequence: CASSSSGGNQPQHF. The whole variable domain, remainder taken from reference TRBV7-2 and TRBJ1-5, is GAGVSQSPSNKVTEKGKDVELRCDPISGHTALYWYRQSLGQGLEFLIYFQGNSAPDKSGLPSDRFSAERTGGSVSTLTIQRTQQEDSAVYLCASSSSGGNQPQHFGDGTRLSIL.

This clonotype was seen a handful of times. This chain uses TRBV10-3 with TRBJ1-1, with D possibly being TRBD1 (6 bases). The V gene lost 10 bases and the J gene lost 3 bases, with 15 bases spanning the gap. There are 13 residues in the CDR3. In germline, CDR1 is ENHRY, CDR2 SYGVKD. The CDR3 protein is CATTGSRDTEAFF. CDR3 DNA sequence: TGTGCCACTACAGGGTCTAGGGACACTGAAGCTTTCTTT.

This clonotype was recorded many times. The rearrangement joins TRBV7-2 to TRBJ2-7, with 7 positions matching TRBD1. The CDR3 consists of 14 residues. Per germline, CDR1 SGHTA and CDR2 FQGNSA. V lost 4 bases to trimming and J lost 2 bases; unmatched junction nucleotides: 5. This CDR3 is CASSYGTAAYEQYV. As DNA, the CDR3 is TGTGCCAGCAGCTACGGGACAGCTGCCTACGAGCAGTACGTC.

This clonotype has only a few counts. This chain uses TRBV4-1 with TRBJ2-7; TRBD2 might be the D (6 bases). Deletions cut 5 bases from V and 0 bases from J, with 14 bases between. The CDR3 is made up of 15 amino acids. Germline-derived CDR1 and CDR2 are MGHRA and YSYEKL. CDR3 amino acids: CASSVRDGSSYEQYF. The CDR3 nucleotides are TGCGCCAGCAGCGTCCGGGACGGGAGCTCCTACGAGCAGTACTTC.

This clonotype has a single count. V gene TRBV7-9 combines with J gene TRBJ2-1; 13 nucleotides agree with TRBD2. The V gene end was trimmed by 5 bases and the J gene end by 0 bases; junction bases not matched to a gene: 7. Germline CDR1 and CDR2: SEHNR and FQNEAQ (reference sequence). This CDR3 comprises 18 residues. Here the CDR3 reads CASSTSGRAQSSYNEQFF. The CDR3 DNA is TGTGCCAGCAGCACTAGCGGGAGGGCCCAAAGCTCCTACAATGAGCAGTTCTTC.

The V call is TRBV3-1, the J call TRBJ1-1; D unclear. V lost 4 bases and J lost 6, with 15 bases in between. Germline-derived CDR1 and CDR2 are LGHDT and YNNKEL (reference sequence). The CDR3 totals 14 residues. In DNA form, the CDR3 reads TGTGCCAGCAGCCCCCCCTGGGGTAGGGCTGAAGCTTTCTTT. Its protein product is CASSPPWGRAEAFF.

This clonotype was detected a few times. This chain uses TRBV20-1 with TRBJ2-3; the match to TRBD2 covers 12 bases. This CDR3 region has 15 residues. Germline trimming cut 1 base from V and 6 bases from J; bases unmatched to any gene: 5. Germline CDR1 reads DFQATT; CDR2 reads SNEGSKA (reference sequence). The CDR3 nucleotides are TGCAGTGCTAGAGGACTAGCGGGAGACGCTGATACGCAGTATTTT. It encodes CSARGLAGDADTQYF.

This clonotype was observed a few times. The chain combines TRBV7-2 with TRBJ2-3, with 7 positions matching TRBD1. CDR3 length equals 15 residues. J gave up 1 base and V 3 bases, and 4 bases lay outside the gene matches. The V gene's germline CDR1 is SGHTA and CDR2 FQGNSA. CDR3 sequence: CASSFDRVGTDTQYF. CDR3 bases: TGTGCCAGCAGCTTTGACAGGGTTGGCACAGATACGCAGTATTTT.

The chain links TRBV7-2 to TRBJ2-2, with TRBD2 identical over 7 bases. The CDR3 is made up of 16 amino acids. CDR1 and CDR2 from the germline V gene are SGHTA and FQGNSA. Trimming at V came to 5 bases and at J to 2 bases, leaving 8 bases not matched to a gene. As DNA, the CDR3 is TGTGCCAGCAGCCCTCCTAGCGGACCCAACACCGGGGAGCTGTTTTTT. Protein: CASSPPSGPNTGELFF.

This chain links TRBV25-1 with TRBJ1-5; no clear D gene. V shed 3 bases and J shed 3 bases, with 6 bases lying between them. This CDR3 comprises 13 residues. Germline V gene lookup returns CDR1 MGHDK and CDR2 SYGVNS. The CDR3 bases are TGTGCCAGCAGTGACAGATTCAATCAGCCCCAGCATTTT. Protein: CASSDRFNQPQHF.